Here is one T cell receptor beta chain with its context. Its antigen is currently unknown. Germline CDR1 reads SGHDN; CDR2 reads FVKESK. The CDR3 has 18 amino acids. Trimming at V came to 0 bases and at J to 5 bases, leaving 14 bases not matched to a gene. The record originates from a study of T-cell reconstitution after alpha-beta-depleted transplantation in children. Using unique molecular identifiers, the investigators prepared the TCRbeta library. One entry per CDR3 protein, called by TCRdb with MiXCR from the PCR reads. The table lists about 300,000 distinct CDR3 sequences, 10% of them singletons. Findings and caveats of the study: For some patients, TCRbeta diversity was high at day 60 because of recipient T cells and thymic progenitors that survived. Most T-cell counts and diversity one year after the transplant came from T cells that were newly produced.

The source is a boy younger than two with acute myeloid leukemia, due to receive a stem cell transplant. The chain links TRBV14 to TRBJ2-3; 7 nucleotides line up with TRBD1. This specimen was PBMCs, taken before TCRalphabeta/CD19-depleted stem cell transplant. CDR3 region: CASSQDLLPGQRGDTQYF. As DNA, the CDR3 is TGTGCCAGCAGCCAAGATCTCCTTCCGGGACAGAGAGGAGATACGCAGTATTTT.